This record looks at one T cell receptor beta chain sequence and its context. Profiling of TCR beta VDJ combinations and CDR3 sequences used genomic DNA as template. TCRdb used MiXCR to reprocess the reads, holding one entry per CDR3 protein. Seen here are 89,000 or so distinct CDR3 sequences, roughly two thirds observed once, and the top ten hold 65%. This record belongs to a study of CD8+CD57+ T cells in acquired aplastic anemia. Study-wide background: DNA per sorted CD4+ or CD8+ sample ranged roughly 0.18 to 30 ug, averaging approximately 3.1 ug.

Patients who underwent sequencing had shown CD8+CD57+ cell expansion by flow cytometry. Germline V lookup: CDR1 DFQATT, CDR2 SNEGSKA (reference sequence). With V trimmed by 4 bases and J by 3 bases, 4 bases remained unmatched. The CDR3 is made up of 14 amino acids. This sequence joins TRBV20-1 and TRBJ1-4; 8 nucleotides line up with TRBD1. The TCR comes from a human donor with aplastic anemia. Sequenced: sorted CD4+, CD8+, or CD8+CD57+ T cells (not recorded which) from PBMCs. DNA for the CDR3: TGCAGTGCTACCCCGGGACAGGCTAATGAAAAACTGTTTTTT. Translating it yields CSATPGQANEKLFF.